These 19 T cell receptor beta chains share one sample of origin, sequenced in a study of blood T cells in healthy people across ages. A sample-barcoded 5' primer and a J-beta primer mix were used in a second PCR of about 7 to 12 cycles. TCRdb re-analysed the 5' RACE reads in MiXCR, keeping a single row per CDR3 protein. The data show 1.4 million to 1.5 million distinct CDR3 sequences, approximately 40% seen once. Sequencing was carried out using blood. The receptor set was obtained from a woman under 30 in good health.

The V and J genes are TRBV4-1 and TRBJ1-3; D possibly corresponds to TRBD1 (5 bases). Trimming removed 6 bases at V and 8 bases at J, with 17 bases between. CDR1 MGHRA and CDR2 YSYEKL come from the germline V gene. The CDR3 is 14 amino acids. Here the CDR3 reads CASSQEGAEDTIYF. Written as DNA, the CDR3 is TGCGCCAGCAGTCAGGAAGGGGCAGAGGACACCATATATTTT.

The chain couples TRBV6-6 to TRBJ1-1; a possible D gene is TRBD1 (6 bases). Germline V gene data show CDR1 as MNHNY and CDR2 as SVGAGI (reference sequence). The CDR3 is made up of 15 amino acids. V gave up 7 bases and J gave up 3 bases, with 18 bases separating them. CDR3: CASTPSVGADTEAFF. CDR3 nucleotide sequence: TGTGCCAGCACCCCAAGTGTGGGGGCGGACACTGAAGCTTTCTTT.

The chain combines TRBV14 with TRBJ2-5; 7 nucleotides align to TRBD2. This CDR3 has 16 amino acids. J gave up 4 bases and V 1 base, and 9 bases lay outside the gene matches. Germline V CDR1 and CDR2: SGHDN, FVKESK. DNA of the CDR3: TGTGCCAGCAGCCAAGGTCGGTCTAGCGGTCGAGAGACCCAGTACTTC. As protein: CASSQGRSSGRETQYF. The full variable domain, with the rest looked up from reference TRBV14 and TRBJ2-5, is EAGVTQFPSHSVIEKGQTVTLRCDPISGHDNLYWYRRVMGKEIKFLLHFVKESKQDESGMPNNRFLAERTGGTYSTLKVQPAELEDSGVYFCASSQGRSSGRETQYFGPGTRLLVL.

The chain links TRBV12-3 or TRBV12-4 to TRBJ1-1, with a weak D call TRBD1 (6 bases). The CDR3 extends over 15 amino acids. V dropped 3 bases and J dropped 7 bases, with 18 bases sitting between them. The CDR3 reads CASSFRDWGGHEAFF. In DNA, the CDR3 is TGTGCCAGCAGTTTTCGGGACTGGGGGGGACATGAAGCTTTCTTT.

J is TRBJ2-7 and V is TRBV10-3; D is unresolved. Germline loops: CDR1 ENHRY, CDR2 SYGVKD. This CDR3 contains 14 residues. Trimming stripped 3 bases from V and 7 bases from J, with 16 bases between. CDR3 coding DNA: TGTGCCATCAGTGATAGGGAAACCTACAATGAGCAGTACTTC. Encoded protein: CAISDRETYNEQYF.

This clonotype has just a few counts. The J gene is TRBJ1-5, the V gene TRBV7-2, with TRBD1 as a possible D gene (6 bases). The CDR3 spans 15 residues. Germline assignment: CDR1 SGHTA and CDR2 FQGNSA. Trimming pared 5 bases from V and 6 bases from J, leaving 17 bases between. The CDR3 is CASSLPTGMGQPQHF. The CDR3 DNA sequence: TGTGCCAGCAGCCTTCCCACAGGGATGGGTCAGCCCCAGCATTTT. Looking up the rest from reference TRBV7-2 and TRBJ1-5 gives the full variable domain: GAGVSQSPSNKVTEKGKDVELRCDPISGHTALYWYRQSLGQGLEFLIYFQGNSAPDKSGLPSDRFSAERTGGSVSTLTIQRTQQEDSAVYLCASSLPTGMGQPQHFGDGTRLSIL.

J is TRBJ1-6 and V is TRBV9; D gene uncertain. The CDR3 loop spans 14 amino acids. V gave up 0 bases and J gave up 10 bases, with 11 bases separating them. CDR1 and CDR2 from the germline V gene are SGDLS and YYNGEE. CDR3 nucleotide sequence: TGTGCCAGCAGCGTAGGGCCAGCCCCCTCACCCCTCCACTTT. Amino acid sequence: CASSVGPAPSPLHF.

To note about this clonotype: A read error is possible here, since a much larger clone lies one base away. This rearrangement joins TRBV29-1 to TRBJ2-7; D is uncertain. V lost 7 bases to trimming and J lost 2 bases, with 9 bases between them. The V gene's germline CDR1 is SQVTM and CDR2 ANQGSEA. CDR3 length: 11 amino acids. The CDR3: CSDSLPYEQYF. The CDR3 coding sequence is TGCAGCGATTCACTCCCCTACGAGCAGTACTTC.

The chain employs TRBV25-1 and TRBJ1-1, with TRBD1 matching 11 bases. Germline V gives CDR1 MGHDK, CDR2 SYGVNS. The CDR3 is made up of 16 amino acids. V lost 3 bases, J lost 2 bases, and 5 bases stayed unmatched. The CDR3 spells CASSDGDRGFNTEAFF. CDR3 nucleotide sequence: TGTGCCAGCAGTGACGGGGACAGGGGGTTTAACACTGAAGCTTTCTTT.

Here the CDR3 reads CSAIADTTTYEQYF. CDR3 bases: TGCAGTGCTATAGCGGATACTACCACCTACGAGCAGTACTTC. The V call is TRBV20-1, the J call TRBJ2-7; weak D call: TRBD2 (6 bases). The V end lost 4 bases, the J end lost 2 bases, and 15 bases lay between the germline ends. The CDR3 sequence is 14 residues long. In germline, CDR1 is DFQATT, CDR2 SNEGSKA (reference sequence).

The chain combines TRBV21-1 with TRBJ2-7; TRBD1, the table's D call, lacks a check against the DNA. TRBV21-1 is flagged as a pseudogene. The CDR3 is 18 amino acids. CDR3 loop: CASSKGPRPGWVYNEQYF. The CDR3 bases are TGTGCCAGCAGCAAAGGTCCCCGACCAGGTTGGGTATACAATGAGCAGTACTTC.

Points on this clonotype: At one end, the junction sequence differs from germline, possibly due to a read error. CDR3 amino acids: CASSQTSLAEITTDTRYF. The CDR3 DNA reads TGCGCCAGCAGCCAAACTTCACTAGCGGAAATAACCACAGATACGCGGTATTTT. The chain carries TRBV4-1 and TRBJ2-3, with TRBD2 identical over 8 bases. CDR3 length: 18 amino acids. CDR1 and CDR2 from the germline V gene are MGHRA and YSYEKL.

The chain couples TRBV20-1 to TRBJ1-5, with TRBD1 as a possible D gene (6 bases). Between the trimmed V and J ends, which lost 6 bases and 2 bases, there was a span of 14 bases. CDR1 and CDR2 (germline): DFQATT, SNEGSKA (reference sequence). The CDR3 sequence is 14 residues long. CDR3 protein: CSAPDEGGNQPQHF. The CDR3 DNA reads TGCAGTGCCCCCGACGAGGGGGGCAATCAGCCCCAGCATTTT.

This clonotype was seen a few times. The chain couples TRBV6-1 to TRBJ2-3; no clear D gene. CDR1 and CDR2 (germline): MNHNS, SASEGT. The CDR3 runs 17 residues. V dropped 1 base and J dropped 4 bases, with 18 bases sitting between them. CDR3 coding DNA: TGTGCCAGCAGTGAAGAGGCGGCTTCCGTCCCCCCAGATACGCAGTATTTT. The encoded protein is CASSEEAASVPPDTQYF.

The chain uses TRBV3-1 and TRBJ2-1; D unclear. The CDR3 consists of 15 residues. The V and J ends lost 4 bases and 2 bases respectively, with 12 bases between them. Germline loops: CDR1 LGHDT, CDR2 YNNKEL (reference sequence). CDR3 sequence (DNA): TGTGCCAGCAGCCCCTTTGTCCCGCCCTACAATGAGCAGTTCTTC. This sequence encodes CASSPFVPPYNEQFF.

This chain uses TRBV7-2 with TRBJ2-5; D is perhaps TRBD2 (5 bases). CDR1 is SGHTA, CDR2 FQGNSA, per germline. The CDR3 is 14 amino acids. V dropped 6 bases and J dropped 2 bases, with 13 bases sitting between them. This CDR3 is CASRLSLVQETQYF. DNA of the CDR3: TGTGCCAGCAGGCTCTCACTAGTTCAAGAGACCCAGTACTTC.

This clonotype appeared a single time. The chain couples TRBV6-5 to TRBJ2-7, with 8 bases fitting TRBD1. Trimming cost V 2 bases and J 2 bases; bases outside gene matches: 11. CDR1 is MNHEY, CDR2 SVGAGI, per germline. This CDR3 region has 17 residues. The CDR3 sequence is CASSYRGQVDTPYEQYF. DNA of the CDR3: TGTGCCAGCAGTTACAGGGGACAGGTCGACACTCCCTACGAGCAGTACTTC.

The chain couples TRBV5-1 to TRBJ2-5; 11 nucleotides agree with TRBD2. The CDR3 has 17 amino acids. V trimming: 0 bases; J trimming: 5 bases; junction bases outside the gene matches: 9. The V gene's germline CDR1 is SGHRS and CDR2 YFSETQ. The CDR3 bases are TGCGCCAGCAGCTTGGGACGAATAGCGGGAGGGAAGGAGACCCAGTACTTC. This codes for CASSLGRIAGGKETQYF.

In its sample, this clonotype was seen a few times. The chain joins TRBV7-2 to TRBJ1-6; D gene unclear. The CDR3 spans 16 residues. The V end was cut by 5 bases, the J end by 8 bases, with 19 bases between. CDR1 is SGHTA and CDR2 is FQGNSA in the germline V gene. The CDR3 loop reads CASSRTPRSGDSPLHF. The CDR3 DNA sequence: TGTGCCAGCAGCCGCACACCACGGAGCGGGGATTCACCCCTCCACTTT.